The 10 T cell receptor beta chains given below trace back to one sample, sequenced in a study of molecular identifiers for immune sequencing clone quantification. TCRdb used MiXCR to reprocess the PCR reads, holding one entry per CDR3 protein. The data contain over 100,000 distinct CDR3 sequences, 35% of them seen just once; the ten biggest clones take up roughly 9.3%. The specimen sequenced was naive CD8+ T cells from blood, with Jurkat cell RNA spiked in. The subset here: FACS-sorted CD8+CD4-CCR7+CD45RA+ naive T cells. Every receptor here comes from a human donor in good health. Some libraries in this study had Jurkat cell RNA spiked in.

The chain uses TRBV11-2 and TRBJ2-7; D not resolved. The germline V gene encodes CDR1 SGHAT and CDR2 FQNNGV. The CDR3 length is 12 residues. V was shortened by 4 bases and J by 7 bases, with 11 bases between the two germline ends. Here the CDR3 reads CASSSTSMEQYF. The DNA of the CDR3 is TGTGCCAGCAGCTCAACCTCCATGGAGCAGTACTTC.

With regard to this clonotype: A read error may produce the germline difference seen at one junction end. The chain links TRBV24-1 to TRBJ2-1, with 10 nucleotides matching TRBD2. Germline lookup yields CDR1 KGHDR and CDR2 SFDVKD. This CDR3 contains 15 residues. The CDR3 DNA reads TGTGCCACCAGTGATTTAGCGGGAGGGTACAATGGGCAGTTCTTC. This gives the protein CATSDLAGGYNGQFF.

This clonotype occurred many times. The CDR3 nucleotides read TGTGCCAGCAGCGGCTCCTACGAGCAGTACTTC. The encoded protein is CASSGSYEQYF. The chain combines TRBV7-2 with TRBJ2-7; D gene uncertain. CDR1 SGHTA and CDR2 FQGNSA come from the germline V gene. Trimming shortened V by 5 bases and J by 0 bases, and 2 bases separated the two germline ends. The CDR3 runs 11 residues.

This clonotype was seen repeatedly, ten times or more. The rearrangement joins TRBV13 to TRBJ1-4; 9 bases fit TRBD1. The length of the CDR3 is 14 residues. Trimming at V came to 7 bases and at J to 8 bases, leaving 8 bases not matched to a gene. The germline gives CDR1 PRHDT, CDR2 FYEKMQ (reference sequence). The CDR3 region has the DNA TGTGCCAGCACCGGGGACAGGGAAAGGGAAAAACTGTTTTTT. Translation gives CASTGDREREKLFF.

This clonotype was counted many times. The CDR3 loop reads CASSDGTGGMETQYF. The CDR3 coding sequence is TGCGCCAGCAGCGACGGGACAGGGGGCATGGAGACCCAGTACTTC. The rearrangement uses TRBV5-1 and TRBJ2-5; 12 bases are a match to TRBD1. In germline, CDR1 is SGHRS, CDR2 YFSETQ. J lost 5 bases, V lost 4 bases, and 6 bases had no gene match. The CDR3 is made up of 15 amino acids.

This chain joins TRBV10-3 and TRBJ2-7; D unresolved. The CDR3 has 12 residues. The germline gives CDR1 ENHRY, CDR2 SYGVKD. Trimming shortened V by 0 bases and J by 5 bases, and 5 bases separated the two germline ends. The CDR3 nucleotides read TGTGCCATCAGTGAGTCGGCCGACGAGCAGTACTTC. Translated: CAISESADEQYF.

The sample holds one count of this clonotype. The CDR3 ends on some other residue instead of the conserved phenylalanine or tryptophan, so this is likely a read error. The chain couples TRBV13 to TRBJ2-5; D remains ambiguous. The length of the CDR3 is 13 residues. Germline CDR1 reads PRHDT; CDR2 reads FYEKMQ (reference sequence). Between the trimmed V and J ends, which lost 5 bases and 2 bases, there was a span of 9 bases. The CDR3 DNA follows: TGTGCCAGCAGCCCTGTTCTACAAGAGACCCAGTACATC. Protein sequence: CASSPVLQETQYI.

This clonotype was counted between two and nine times. The chain links TRBV12-3 or TRBV12-4 to TRBJ1-3; the D gene is possibly TRBD1 (5 bases). Trimming removed 7 bases from V and 8 bases from J, with 15 bases in between. The CDR3 length is 13 residues. CDR3 bases: TGTGCCAGCATTCCCGGGCAGGGCCACACCATATATTTT. This codes for CASIPGQGHTIYF.

Many counts were recorded for this clonotype. The chain is built from TRBV7-2 and TRBJ2-3, with 8 bases matching TRBD2. CDR1 is SGHTA and CDR2 is FQGNSA in the germline V gene. The CDR3 covers 15 residues. V trimming: 3 bases; J trimming: 2 bases; junction bases outside the gene matches: 4. The CDR3 DNA sequence: TGTGCCAGCAGCTTCACTAGCGGCGTCACAGATACGCAGTATTTT. Translation gives CASSFTSGVTDTQYF.

This clonotype was seen repeatedly, ten times or more. This chain links TRBV29-1 with TRBJ2-5, with TRBD1 identical over 8 bases. Germline loops: CDR1 SQVTM, CDR2 ANQGSEA. V dropped 7 bases and J dropped 4; count of bases not matched to a gene: 2. This CDR3 contains 11 residues. The chain's CDR3 is CSEGQGETQYF. The CDR3 nucleotides are TGCAGCGAAGGACAGGGAGAGACCCAGTACTTC.